The T cell receptor (beta chain) under discussion was sequenced for a study of response to subunit inactivated influenza vaccine. Germline V gives CDR1 SGHRS, CDR2 YFSETQ. This CDR3 has 17 amino acids. Trimming removed 4 bases from V and 3 bases from J; junction bases left unmatched: 14. This clonotype was observed a handful of times. Each CDR3 protein is one row after TCRdb ran MiXCR on the RT-PCR reads. Of just under 550,000 distinct CDR3 sequences in the sample, under 30% were seen once. Another study also made use of these data, one on T cells expressing NK-cell markers. That paper notes: In generating TCR beta cDNA, 5'RACE template switching with UMIs was used. Within the sequenced cohort of eight donors, seven exhibited HCMV seropositivity and one was seronegative. The CD3+CD56-NKG2C+ fraction was also led by these clonotypes in several donors.

This chain uses TRBV5-1 with TRBJ1-2; 8 nucleotides match TRBD1. The sequences come from CD4+ T cells sorted from PBMCs, collected roughly 12 days after vaccination. The sequence came from a man aged 45 to 65 who received an inactivated influenza vaccine. CDR3 nucleotide sequence: TGCGCCAGCAGCAACGGGACAGGACGAATCGGAGACTATGGCTACACCTTC. This translates into CASSNGTGRIGDYGYTF.